The present TCR beta chain was sequenced within a study of blood T cell repertoires in COVID-19. Study information: Italy, Spain and the United States were the sources of the convalescent and acute COVID-19 samples. T cells, B-cell-depleted T cells, or PBMCs supplied cDNA or gDNA.

CDR1 is MNHEY and CDR2 is SVGAGI in the germline V gene. The CDR3 spans 14 residues. J was trimmed by 6 bases and V by 8 bases; bases with no gene match: 10. The method was immunoSEQ multiplex PCR; TCRdb's version includes in-frame clones alone and lacks a portion of them. The data hold fewer than 85,000 clones, with around 83% observed a single time. The specimen was peripheral blood. This rearrangement joins TRBV6-5 to TRBJ2-3; 8 nucleotides match TRBD2. The receptor was derived from a man under 40 with COVID-19, enrolled during active disease. CDR3 DNA: TGTGCCAGCCAGCCAGCGGGAGTAGCGGATACGCAGTATTTT. Amino acid sequence: CASQPAGVADTQYF.